Listed here are 28 T cell receptor beta chains from one sample, sequenced in a study of beta chain features in type 1 diabetes. Study conclusions and caveats: TCRB CDR3s from Type 1 diabetes patients were moderately but significantly shorter in all four CD4+ subsets.

TCRB transcripts that were expressed got sequenced, as all of the isolated RNA had been reverse transcribed. Sequencing was performed with immunoSEQ multiplex PCR; in TCRdb, only in-frame clones are kept and a portion is missing. Of around 44,000 clones listed, about 66% were seen once; the top ten hold about 2%. Which antigens these TCRs recognize remains unknown. Specimen: Tregs from blood. The receptors derive from a young woman with type 1 diabetes.

The chain couples TRBV6-5 to TRBJ2-7; no reliable D call. V gave up 8 bases and J gave up 3 bases, with 8 bases separating them. The CDR3 totals 11 residues. Germline assignment: CDR1 MNHEY and CDR2 SVGAGI. For the CDR3, the DNA is TGTGCCAGCGTGCGCATCTACGAGCAGTACTTC. Protein: CASVRIYEQYF.

The chain carries TRBV25-1 and TRBJ1-2, with 8 positions matching TRBD1. This CDR3 contains 15 residues. CDR1 and CDR2 from the germline V gene are MGHDK and SYGVNS. J was trimmed by 6 bases and V by 3 bases; bases with no gene match: 9. Here the CDR3 reads CASSDPIRGRDGYTF. Written as DNA, the CDR3 is TGTGCCAGCAGTGATCCGATCAGGGGGCGGGATGGCTACACCTTC.

This clone showed up just a few times. The chain uses TRBV29-1 and TRBJ2-7; a possible D gene is TRBD1 (7 bases). V lost 5 bases, J lost 3 bases, and 17 bases lay in between. Per germline, CDR1 SQVTM and CDR2 ANQGSEA. The CDR3 runs to 14 residues. The CDR3 loop reads CSVTPGGRYYEQYF. DNA for the CDR3: TGCAGCGTTACCCCAGGGGGGAGGTACTACGAGCAGTACTTC.

The chain carries TRBV5-4 and TRBJ1-4; TRBD1 might be the D (6 bases). From germline, CDR1 is SGHNT and CDR2 YYREEE (reference sequence). This CDR3 has 13 amino acids. The V gene lost 7 bases and the J gene lost 3 bases, with 10 bases spanning the gap. The CDR3 is CASRGGPNEKLFF. Written as DNA, the CDR3 is TGTGCCAGCCGCGGGGGGCCTAATGAAAAACTGTTTTTT.

The chain couples TRBV11-2 to TRBJ1-2, with D perhaps TRBD1 (5 bases). Trimming left V 5 bases short and J 5 bases short, with 9 bases between. Germline V gives CDR1 SGHAT, CDR2 FQNNGV. CDR3 length equals 12 residues. CDR3 amino acids: CASSEEGYGYTF. Written as DNA, the CDR3 is TGTGCCAGCAGCGAGGAGGGGTATGGCTACACCTTC.

This clone appeared a few times. Written as DNA, the CDR3 is TGTGCCAGCTCACCCCGAGTTGAAAAACTGTTTTTT. It yields the protein CASSPRVEKLFF. This chain joins TRBV18 and TRBJ1-4; no firm D call. CDR3 length equals 12 residues. Trimming took 3 bases from V and 7 from J, leaving 6 bases between them. Germline loops: CDR1 KGHSH, CDR2 LQKENI.

The rearrangement links TRBV19 to TRBJ1-3, with D unresolved. V gave up 3 bases and J gave up 0 bases, with 15 bases separating them. The length of the CDR3 is 17 residues. Germline CDR1 is LNHDA and CDR2 is SQIVND (reference sequence). CDR3 amino acids: CASSIWAFQGSGNTIYF. In DNA, the CDR3 is TGTGCCAGTAGTATTTGGGCTTTTCAAGGCTCTGGAAACACCATATATTTT.

The chain employs TRBV10-3 and TRBJ1-6, with D maybe TRBD1 (6 bases). CDR1 is ENHRY, CDR2 SYGVKD, per germline. With 11 bases removed from V and 14 bases from J, the gap between germline ends came to 25 bases. The CDR3 is 14 residues long. The CDR3 here is CASRGGQGRVALHF. The CDR3 bases are TGTGCCTCCCGGGGTGGCCAGGGGAGGGTGGCCCTCCACTTT.

This rearrangement joins TRBV28 to TRBJ2-7, with D possibly matching TRBD2 (6 bases). The CDR3 totals 14 residues. The germline CDR1 and CDR2 sequences are MDHEN and SYDVKM. Trimming cost V 4 bases and J 2 bases, with 12 bases left between them. Written as DNA, the CDR3 is TGTGCCAGCAGTTCTTGGACGGGAGCCTACGAGCAGTACTTC. As protein: CASSSWTGAYEQYF.

The rearrangement links TRBV29-1 to TRBJ1-2; D call uncertain. In germline, CDR1 is SQVTM, CDR2 ANQGSEA. The CDR3 sequence is 10 residues long. With 4 bases removed from V and 7 bases from J, the gap between germline ends came to 7 bases. CDR3 nucleotide sequence: TGCAGCGTTGTTTCGGGTGGCTACACCTTC. Translating gives CSVVSGGYTF.

The rearrangement links TRBV18 to TRBJ2-2; the D gene is possibly TRBD2 (5 bases). The V end was cut by 3 bases, the J end by 4 bases, with 15 bases between. Germline loops: CDR1 KGHSH, CDR2 LQKENI. This CDR3 has 16 amino acids. The CDR3 DNA reads as TGTGCCAGCTCACCCCGACGTACCGGGATCACCGGGGAGCTGTTTTTT. Translation: CASSPRRTGITGELFF. Full variable domain (remainder filled in from reference TRBV18 and TRBJ2-2): NAGVMQNPRHLVRRRGQEARLRCSPMKGHSHVYWYRQLPEEGLKFMVYLQKENIIDESGMPKERFSAEFPKEGPSILRIQQVVRGDSAAYFCASSPRRTGITGELFFGEGSRLTVL.

This clone was seen more than once but under ten times. CDR3 in DNA: TGCAGCGTTGGACAGGGTTACACCGGGGAGCTGTTTTTT. Amino acids: CSVGQGYTGELFF. The chain employs TRBV29-1 and TRBJ2-2; 7 nucleotides agree with TRBD1. The junction had 2 bases not matched to a gene; V was cut back by 4 bases and J by 3 bases. Germline assignment: CDR1 SQVTM and CDR2 ANQGSEA. There are 13 residues in the CDR3.

The chain links TRBV19 to TRBJ2-1, with 7 bases matching TRBD2. The CDR3 spans 16 residues. V gave up 7 bases and J gave up 2 bases; unmatched junction bases: 11. Germline V gives CDR1 LNHDA, CDR2 SQIVND (reference sequence). This CDR3 is CASNNLGGSPYNEQFF. In nucleotides, the CDR3 is TGTGCCAGTAACAACTTGGGCGGGAGCCCCTACAATGAGCAGTTCTTC.

This sequence joins TRBV5-1 and TRBJ2-2; tentatively, D is TRBD2 (5 bases). V was clipped by 3 bases and J by 1 base, with 10 bases between them. The CDR3 runs to 15 residues. Germline V CDR1 and CDR2: SGHRS, YFSETQ. This CDR3 is CASSSSRGNTGELFF. DNA of the CDR3: TGCGCCAGCAGCTCCTCCCGGGGGAACACCGGGGAGCTGTTTTTT.

The chain carries TRBV10-3 and TRBJ2-3; D is perhaps TRBD2 (5 bases). The V end was cut by 10 bases, the J end by 6 bases, with 14 bases between. Germline CDR1 ENHRY, CDR2 SYGVKD. The CDR3 is 12 residues long. Here the CDR3 reads CATGGREDTQYF. CDR3 in DNA: TGTGCCACCGGTGGTAGGGAGGATACGCAGTATTTT.

V gene TRBV7-9 combines with J gene TRBJ1-4; 9 nucleotides match TRBD1. This CDR3 has 15 amino acids. Germline assignment: CDR1 SEHNR and CDR2 FQNEAQ (reference sequence). The trim removed 6 bases at V and 7 bases at J, leaving 9 bases unmatched. The CDR3 reads CASRYGTGKSEKLFF. CDR3 DNA sequence: TGTGCCAGCAGATACGGGACAGGGAAGAGTGAAAAACTGTTTTTT.

This clone was recorded once. The chain joins TRBV9 to TRBJ2-5; D unresolved. Between the trimmed V and J ends, which lost 3 bases and 0 bases, there was a span of 6 bases. Germline V CDR1 and CDR2: SGDLS, YYNGEE. The CDR3 runs 13 residues. CDR3 in DNA: TGTGCCAGCAGCGCCCTGTACCAAGAGACCCAGTACTTC. It translates to CASSALYQETQYF.

A few counts support this clone. The gene calls are TRBV27 and TRBJ2-7; 7 bases line up with TRBD2. In germline, CDR1 is MNHEY, CDR2 SMNVEV (reference sequence). CDR3 length: 14 residues. V lost 5 bases and J lost 9; bases outside the gene matches: 13. The CDR3 DNA reads TGTGCCAGCAGTCTAACAACGACTAGCCCGACGCAGTACTTC. It translates to CASSLTTTSPTQYF.

This clone was observed a few times. The rearrangement links TRBV7-9 to TRBJ2-3, with unresolved D. The CDR3 runs 12 residues. CDR1 is SEHNR and CDR2 is FQNEAQ in the germline V gene (reference sequence). V shed 7 bases and J shed 1 base, with 6 bases lying between them. CDR3 loop: CASTIGTDTQYF. The CDR3 DNA follows: TGTGCCAGCACCATAGGCACAGATACGCAGTATTTT.

The chain carries TRBV19 and TRBJ2-1, with 12 nucleotides matching TRBD2. The CDR3 extends over 14 amino acids. After removal of 4 bases from V and 7 bases from J, the junction contained 2 bases not matched to a gene. CDR1 and CDR2 (germline): LNHDA, SQIVND (reference sequence). In nucleotides, the CDR3 is TGTGCCAGTAGTAGACTAGCGGGAGTAAATGAGCAGTTCTTC. Its translation: CASSRLAGVNEQFF.

The chain recombines TRBV2 with TRBJ2-7; TRBD1 matches at 9 bases. After removal of 4 bases from V and 2 bases from J, the junction contained 3 bases not matched to a gene. This CDR3 has 14 amino acids. CDR1 and CDR2 (germline): SNHLY, FYNNEI. The CDR3: CASSVRTGAYEQYF. For the CDR3, the DNA is TGTGCCAGCAGTGTAAGGACAGGGGCCTACGAGCAGTACTTC.

This sequence joins TRBV20-1 and TRBJ1-1, with D uncertain. This CDR3 region has 11 residues. Germline loops: CDR1 DFQATT, CDR2 SNEGSKA (reference sequence). With 3 bases removed from V and 4 bases from J, the gap between germline ends came to 6 bases. The CDR3 sequence is CSASLFTEAFF. Here the CDR3 DNA reads TGCAGTGCTAGTCTCTTCACTGAAGCTTTCTTT.

CDR3 nucleotides: TGTGCCAGCACAGGGCTTAACTATGGCTACACCTTC. Translated: CASTGLNYGYTF. V is TRBV28 and J is TRBJ1-2, with D maybe TRBD1 (5 bases). The CDR3 runs to 12 residues. The V gene lost 7 bases and the J gene lost 1 base, with 7 bases spanning the gap. The V gene's germline CDR1 is MDHEN and CDR2 SYDVKM.

This chain connects TRBV7-3 to TRBJ1-1; a weak D match, TRBD1 (6 bases). The CDR3 extends over 15 amino acids. Trimming left V 2 bases short and J 3 bases short, with 13 bases between. Germline V lookup: CDR1 SGHTA, CDR2 FQGTGA. CDR3 sequence reads: CASSLGGAGDTEAFF. The CDR3 nucleotides are TGTGCCAGCAGCTTAGGGGGCGCCGGGGACACTGAAGCTTTCTTT.

The chain links TRBV7-5 to TRBJ1-1; the table gives TRBD1 as D, unverified against the DNA. TRBV7-5 is classified as a pseudogene. The CDR3 is made up of 13 amino acids. The CDR3 sequence is CASSWQMNTEAFF. In DNA, the CDR3 is TGTGCCAGCAGCTGGCAGATGAACACTGAAGCTTTCTTT.

The chain uses TRBV7-2 and TRBJ1-2; TRBD1 might be the D (5 bases). Germline V gene data show CDR1 as SGHTA and CDR2 as FQGNSA. The CDR3 has 13 residues. With 6 bases removed from V and 2 bases from J, the gap between germline ends came to 10 bases. CDR3 sequence reads: CASSPQENYGYTF. CDR3 DNA sequence: TGTGCCAGCAGTCCACAGGAGAACTATGGCTACACCTTC.

The chain employs TRBV29-1 and TRBJ2-1, with D possibly TRBD2 on 5 matching bases. The CDR3 loop spans 13 amino acids. Germline loops: CDR1 SQVTM, CDR2 ANQGSEA. Trimming removed 4 bases at V and 12 bases at J, with 19 bases between. For the CDR3, the DNA is TGCAGCGTTGGAGGGATGGGCGGTTGGGGGCAGTTCTTC. Residues: CSVGGMGGWGQFF.

The V gene is TRBV18, the J gene TRBJ2-3; D is ambiguous. Trimming stripped 5 bases from V and 0 bases from J, with 9 bases between. In germline, CDR1 is KGHSH, CDR2 LQKENI. The length of the CDR3 is 14 residues. The CDR3 DNA is TGTGCCAGCTCAATGGTACAAAGCACAGATACGCAGTATTTT. Translated, it gives CASSMVQSTDTQYF. Full variable domain (rest looked up from reference TRBV18 and TRBJ2-3): NAGVMQNPRHLVRRRGQEARLRCSPMKGHSHVYWYRQLPEEGLKFMVYLQKENIIDESGMPKERFSAEFPKEGPSILRIQQVVRGDSAAYFCASSMVQSTDTQYFGPGTRLTVL.